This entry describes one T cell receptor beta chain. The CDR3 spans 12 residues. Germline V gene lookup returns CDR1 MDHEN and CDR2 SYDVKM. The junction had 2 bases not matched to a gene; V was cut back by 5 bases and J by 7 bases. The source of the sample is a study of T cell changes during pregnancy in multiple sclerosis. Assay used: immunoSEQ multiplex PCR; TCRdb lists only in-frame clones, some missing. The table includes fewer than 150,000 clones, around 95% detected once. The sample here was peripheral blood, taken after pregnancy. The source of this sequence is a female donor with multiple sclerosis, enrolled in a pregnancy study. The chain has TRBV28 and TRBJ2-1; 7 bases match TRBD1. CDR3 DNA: TGTGCCAGCAGTGACAGGGTAAATGAGCAGTTCTTC. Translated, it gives CASSDRVNEQFF.